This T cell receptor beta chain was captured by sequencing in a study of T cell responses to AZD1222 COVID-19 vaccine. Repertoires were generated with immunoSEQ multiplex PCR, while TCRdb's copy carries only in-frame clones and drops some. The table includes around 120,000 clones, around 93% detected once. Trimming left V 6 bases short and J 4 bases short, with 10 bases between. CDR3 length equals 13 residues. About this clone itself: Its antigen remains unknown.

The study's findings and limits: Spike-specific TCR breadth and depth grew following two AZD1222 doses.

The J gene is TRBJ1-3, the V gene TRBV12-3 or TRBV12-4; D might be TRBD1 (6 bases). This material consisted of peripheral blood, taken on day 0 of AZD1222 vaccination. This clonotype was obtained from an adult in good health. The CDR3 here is CASREGQGNTIYF. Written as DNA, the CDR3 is TGTGCCAGCAGAGAGGGACAAGGAAACACCATATATTTT.